This entry is about one TCR beta chain. Germline V gives CDR1 SGHDN, CDR2 FVKESK. The junction had 0 bases not matched to a gene; V was cut back by 4 bases and J by 4 bases. CDR3 length: 12 residues. Data came from immunoSEQ multiplex PCR; TCRdb stores just in-frame clones and leaves some out. There are some 41,000 clones in the sample; 80% to 90% occur only once, and roughly 5.1% lies in the top ten. The record originates from a study of blood T cell repertoires in COVID-19. This receptor was obtained from a man aged 35 to 55 with active COVID-19. This sequence joins TRBV14 and TRBJ1-1; 7 bases match TRBD1. Sequenced material: peripheral blood. CDR3 amino acids: CASSRDSTEAFF. CDR3 nucleotide sequence: TGTGCCAGCAGCCGGGACAGCACTGAAGCTTTCTTT.